The clone carrying this T cell receptor beta chain was seen at least ten times. The study used a library that attached unique molecular identifiers to individual cDNA molecules. In the study's own analysis: Sample TCR totals centred on a median of approximately 95,000, ranging roughly 23,224 to 690,600. TCRdb re-analysed the RACE reads in MiXCR, keeping a single row per CDR3 protein. For this entry, the V and J calls and clone size follow TCRdb and not the study's own pipeline. The repertoire has about 380,000 distinct CDR3 sequences, nearly 5% of them found once; the top ten carry 2% to 2.5%. Time point described: patch test 1, 2 weeks after DPC sensitization. Regarding treatment: therapeutic diphenylcyclopropenone sensitization with weekly scalp DPC. This sample was taken from a study of human T cells and chemical hapten exposure. There are 13 residues in the CDR3. Germline CDR1 reads SGHDT; CDR2 reads YYEEEE. V lost 5 bases and J 7 bases, leaving 14 bases between the germline ends.

The sequencing here drew on whole blood, taken in connection with sensitization to the hapten diphenylcyclopropenone (DPC). The J gene is TRBJ2-3, the V gene TRBV5-6; TRBD1 is a possible D gene (6 bases). The source is a woman in her forties or fifties with alopecia areata. Some clones in this sample may be carry-over from other donors' samples. The CDR3 here is CASRELQGNTQYF. In DNA, the CDR3 is TGTGCCAGCAGGGAGTTACAGGGTAATACGCAGTATTTT.